A single sample is the source of the 19 T cell receptor beta chains below, sequenced in a study of blood T cell repertoires in COVID-19. Clones were read by immunoSEQ multiplex PCR, and TCRdb kept only the in-frame ones, dropping some. The sample records about 220,000 clones, 60% to 85% being singletons. The sample was peripheral blood. The receptors were sampled from a woman aged 65 to 85 with acute or convalescent COVID-19.

CDR3 sequence reads: CASSHQRTGEETQYF. CDR3 DNA sequence: TGTGCCAGCAGCCACCAACGGACAGGGGAAGAGACCCAGTACTTC. V is TRBV6-6 and J is TRBJ2-5, with 9 bases aligning to TRBD1. Germline CDR1 reads MNHNY; CDR2 reads SVGAGI (reference sequence). The ends lost 6 bases at V and 3 bases at J; junction bases unmatched: 8. This CDR3 has 15 amino acids.

This sequence joins TRBV10-3 and TRBJ1-5; 7 bases are shared with TRBD1. The CDR3 totals 14 residues. Germline V gene lookup returns CDR1 ENHRY and CDR2 SYGVKD. V gave up 5 bases and J gave up 2 bases; unmatched junction bases: 3. The CDR3, as DNA: TGTGCCATCAGTAGACAGGGACGCAATCAGCCCCAGCATTTT. Translated: CAISRQGRNQPQHF.

With regard to this clone: Other DNA variants within this sample encode the same CDR3. The chain carries TRBV5-4 and TRBJ1-6; 7 bases are a match to TRBD1. The V and J ends lost 0 bases and 6 bases, in that order; junction bases with no gene match: 0. The length of the CDR3 is 14 residues. Germline V lookup: CDR1 SGHNT, CDR2 YYREEE (reference sequence). DNA of the CDR3: TGTGCCAGCAGCTTGGGACAGGGTAATTCACCCCTCCACTTT. It encodes CASSLGQGNSPLHF.

The chain is built from TRBV29-1 and TRBJ2-3, with D maybe TRBD1 (6 bases). This CDR3 comprises 14 residues. Germline CDR1 reads SQVTM; CDR2 reads ANQGSEA. Trimming pared 1 base from V and 6 bases from J, leaving 14 bases between. The CDR3 DNA sequence: TGCAGCGTTGAAGGGACAGAAATGCGGGATACGCAGTATTTT. Its protein is CSVEGTEMRDTQYF.

The J gene is TRBJ2-3, the V gene TRBV7-2; 11 nucleotides agree with TRBD2. V gave up 5 bases and J gave up 1 base; unmatched junction bases: 2. This CDR3 is built from 15 residues. Germline assignment: CDR1 SGHTA and CDR2 FQGNSA. CDR3 DNA: TGTGCCAGCAGCCCACTAGCGGGGGGCACAGATACGCAGTATTTT. This encodes CASSPLAGGTDTQYF.

The chain carries TRBV7-2 and TRBJ2-7; the match to TRBD1 covers 7 bases. The V segment lost 6 bases and the J segment 0 bases; nucleotides outside the gene matches: 5. The CDR3 extends over 14 amino acids. Germline lookup yields CDR1 SGHTA and CDR2 FQGNSA. Here the CDR3 reads CASSSTGASYEQYF. DNA of the CDR3: TGTGCCAGCAGTTCTACAGGGGCCTCCTACGAGCAGTACTTC.

The rearrangement joins TRBV15 to TRBJ1-2, with D unclear. The CDR3 contains 15 residues. V was cut by 1 base and J by 1 base, with 10 bases left in between. The germline gives CDR1 LNHNV, CDR2 YYDKDF (reference sequence). This chain's CDR3 is CATSRVEGLNYGYTF. The CDR3 coding sequence is TGTGCCACCAGCAGAGTGGAGGGCCTTAACTATGGCTACACCTTC.

This chain joins TRBV5-1 and TRBJ2-3, with TRBD2 matching 10 bases. Germline V gene sequence: CDR1 SGHRS, CDR2 YFSETQ. This CDR3 is built from 15 residues. V lost 4 bases to trimming and J lost 2 bases; unmatched junction nucleotides: 4. The CDR3 loop is CASSEGLAYTDTQYF. The CDR3 nucleotides read TGCGCCAGCAGCGAGGGACTAGCGTACACAGATACGCAGTATTTT.

V usage is TRBV2 and J usage is TRBJ1-5, with D possibly TRBD1 on 6 matching bases. The V and J ends lost 6 bases and 6 bases respectively, with 18 bases between them. Germline V gives CDR1 SNHLY, CDR2 FYNNEI. CDR3 length: 15 residues. The CDR3 DNA is TGTGCCAGCAGAGACGCGACAGGATCGGGTCAGCCCCAGCATTTT. It codes for CASRDATGSGQPQHF.

V and J are TRBV11-2 and TRBJ2-3; TRBD2 matches at 14 bases. V dropped 5 bases and J dropped 6; count of bases not matched to a gene: 7. Germline V gene lookup returns CDR1 SGHAT and CDR2 FQNNGV. This CDR3 region has 16 residues. The CDR3 spells CASSPRTSGGMDTQYF. CDR3 DNA sequence: TGTGCCAGCAGCCCCAGGACTAGCGGGGGGATGGATACGCAGTATTTT.

This chain joins TRBV6-2 or TRBV6-3 and TRBJ1-2, with D tentatively TRBD1 (5 bases). CDR1 is MNHEY, CDR2 SVGEGT, per germline. The CDR3 contains 17 residues. With 0 bases removed from V and 3 bases from J, the gap between germline ends came to 17 bases. The chain's CDR3 is CASSYSTQVSWDYGYTF. The CDR3 coding sequence is TGTGCCAGCAGTTACTCGACACAGGTCTCATGGGACTATGGCTACACCTTC.

The rearrangement joins TRBV14 to TRBJ1-1, with D perhaps TRBD1 (6 bases). Trimming cost V 0 bases and J 6 bases, with 20 bases left between them. This CDR3 has 17 amino acids. In germline, CDR1 is SGHDN, CDR2 FVKESK. CDR3 nucleotides: TGTGCCAGCAGCCAAGAATTGATGGGAACAGGGAAATCTGAAGCTTTCTTT. Protein product: CASSQELMGTGKSEAFF.

The rearrangement links TRBV9 to TRBJ2-3; the match to TRBD1 covers 11 bases. Germline V gene lookup returns CDR1 SGDLS and CDR2 YYNGEE. The CDR3 has 15 amino acids. The V gene end was trimmed by 0 bases and the J gene end by 6 bases; junction bases not matched to a gene: 3. The CDR3 protein is CASSVGTGGGDTQYF. The CDR3 DNA sequence: TGTGCCAGCAGCGTAGGGACAGGGGGCGGGGATACGCAGTATTTT.

The V and J genes are TRBV11-2 and TRBJ1-1; D remains unclear. Germline assignment: CDR1 SGHAT and CDR2 FQNNGV. V was pared by 0 bases and J by 9 bases, with 11 bases between. The CDR3 loop spans 13 amino acids. The CDR3 DNA sequence: TGTGCCAGCAGCTTAGATATCGGGGATCAAGCTTTCTTT. Translating it yields CASSLDIGDQAFF. The full variable domain, with the rest looked up from reference TRBV11-2 and TRBJ1-1, is EAGVAQSPRYKIIEKRQSVAFWCNPISGHATLYWYQQILGQGPKLLIQFQNNGVVDDSQLPKDRFSAERLKGVDSTLKIQPAKLEDSAVYLCASSLDIGDQAFFGQGTRLTVV.

This rearrangement joins TRBV7-2 to TRBJ2-1; D might be TRBD2 (6 bases). The CDR3 consists of 14 residues. The germline CDR1 and CDR2 sequences are SGHTA and FQGNSA. The germline V and J ends were trimmed by 1 base and 10 bases, with 14 bases remaining between them. The CDR3 sequence: CASSLESGVVEQFF. DNA of the CDR3: TGTGCCAGCAGCTTAGAATCGGGGGTGGTGGAGCAGTTCTTC. Supplemented by reference TRBV7-2 and TRBJ2-1, the full variable domain reads GAGVSQSPSNKVTEKGKDVELRCDPISGHTALYWYRQSLGQGLEFLIYFQGNSAPDKSGLPSDRFSAERTGGSVSTLTIQRTQQEDSAVYLCASSLESGVVEQFFGPGTRLTVL.

The chain carries TRBV5-1 and TRBJ2-3, with D maybe TRBD1 (5 bases). This CDR3 has 15 amino acids. Germline CDR1 reads SGHRS; CDR2 reads YFSETQ. Trimming removed 2 bases from V and 4 bases from J, with 14 bases in between. CDR3 DNA sequence: TGCGCCAGCAGCTTTGGGGCGTCTTCAGCAGATACGCAGTATTTT. Amino acids: CASSFGASSADTQYF.

The chain joins TRBV6-7 to TRBJ1-5; 7 bases line up with TRBD1. TRBV6-7 is an ORF, with its function uncertain. Trimming at V came to 9 bases and at J to 7 bases, leaving 12 bases not matched to a gene. The length of the CDR3 is 14 residues. CDR3 in DNA: TGTGCCAGTCCCCCGAGTCAGGGGGACCAGCCCCAGCATTTT. Its translation is CASPPSQGDQPQHF.

The chain recombines TRBV10-3 with TRBJ1-6, with TRBD1 identical over 8 bases. This CDR3 contains 14 residues. With V trimmed by 10 bases and J by 8 bases, 10 bases remained unmatched. CDR1 is ENHRY, CDR2 SYGVKD, per germline. In nucleotides, the CDR3 is TGTGCCACCTCGACAGGGGTTGGCGATTCACCCCTCCACTTT. Its translation is CATSTGVGDSPLHF.

This clone was counted a few times. The DNA of the CDR3 is TGTGCCACTCAACTCGGGGAGGGTAATGAAAAACTGTTTTTT. Residues: CATQLGEGNEKLFF. The chain couples TRBV6-5 to TRBJ1-4; no clear D. The germline V and J ends were trimmed by 10 bases and 4 bases, with 16 bases remaining between them. The CDR3 covers 14 residues. Germline values: CDR1 MNHEY, CDR2 SVGAGI.